What follows is one T cell receptor beta chain and its context. The antigen it binds to is not known. A much larger clonotype is one base distant, so this may be a read error. This sample is part of a study of breast tumors, draining lymph nodes, adjacent tissues (dated by TCRdb to the mid-2010s). About the study as a whole: The study compared TCR beta repertoires across tumor, adjacent nontumor tissue and axillary lymph nodes from breast cancer patients. The study was designed to assess the relationships and possible T-cell exchange between tumor, surrounding tissue and draining lymph node repertoires in human breast cancer.

What the authors observed across the whole study: The conclusion that tumor T cells originate in lymph nodes was framed as consistent with a hypothesis rather than directly demonstrated. The data were judged consistent with most tumor T cells deriving from the lymph node and then expanding within tumor tissue. The similarity between tumor and nontumor tissue repertoires was significantly greater in luminal-like breast cancer than in basal-like breast cancer. Tumor T-cell repertoires showed less diversity than lymph node repertoires and more diversity than nontumor tissue repertoires, and tumor T-cell repertoires showed preferential V and J gene usage.

From a lookup of the germline V gene (reference sequence), CDR1 and CDR2 are GTSNPN and SVGIG. The CDR3 measures 13 amino acids from cysteine to phenylalanine. Only the CDR3 DNA is retained, 39 bases long and in frame from the first base. Lymph node samples came from the axillary draining lymph nodes of breast cancer patients. The run used an Illumina HiSeq 2000. Multiplex PCR amplification was used to generate the TCR beta chain libraries. The amplified TCR beta chain products were analyzed by high-throughput sequencing. The raw public reads went through TCRdb reprocessing: fastp at Q25, MiXCR clone calling, in-frame beta chains kept. When rows share a CDR3 protein, they turn into one entry using the most common DNA and genes. The sample includes some 120,000 distinct CDR3 sequences, with less than 20% observed a single time. The top ten clonotypes cover roughly 3.5% of the sample.

The material sequenced was axillary lymph node tissue. The chain is encoded by TRBV30 joined to TRBJ2-7, and 11 junctional nucleotides match TRBD2. The TCR comes from a female donor with breast cancer. Some clones in this sample may be carry-over from other donors' samples. The CDR3 protein: CAWGLAGSYEQSF. The DNA sequence follows: TGTGCCTGGGGACTAGCGGGCTCCTACGAGCAGTCCTTC.